This TCR beta chain was sequenced during a study of cytomegalovirus exposure and HLA in healthy donors. Trimming shortened V by 6 bases and J by 8 bases, and 14 bases separated the two germline ends. The CDR3 is 14 residues long. Germline lookup yields CDR1 MNHEY and CDR2 SVGAGI. PCR was performed using 60 Vbeta and 13 Jbeta primers. Generated by immunoSEQ multiplex PCR, the TCRdb table keeps only in-frame clones and is missing some. This sample's table reports 200,000 or so clones. Points on this clone: Its matching antigen is unknown.

Overall study findings and caveats: Rarity held for most TCR sequences, but there were some public TCRs that occurred in many donors.

Material: PBMCs. This chain joins TRBV6-5 and TRBJ1-6; D call uncertain. The sequence was obtained from a boy aged 5-17 years in good health and CMV-seronegative. The CDR3 DNA sequence: TGTGCCAGCAGACCCCCGAGAGAGTATTCACCCCTCCACTTT. Translated, it gives CASRPPREYSPLHF.